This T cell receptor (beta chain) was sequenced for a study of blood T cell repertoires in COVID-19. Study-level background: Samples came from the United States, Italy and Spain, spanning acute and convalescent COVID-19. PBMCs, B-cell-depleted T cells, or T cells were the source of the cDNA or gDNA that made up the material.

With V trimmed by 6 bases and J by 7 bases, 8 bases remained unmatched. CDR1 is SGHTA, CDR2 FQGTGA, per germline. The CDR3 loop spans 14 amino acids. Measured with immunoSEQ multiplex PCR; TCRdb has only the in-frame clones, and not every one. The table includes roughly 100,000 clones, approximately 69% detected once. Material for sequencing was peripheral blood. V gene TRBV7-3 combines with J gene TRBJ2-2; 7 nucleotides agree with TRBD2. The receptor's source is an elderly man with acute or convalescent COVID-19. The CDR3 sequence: CASRGTTPGGELFF. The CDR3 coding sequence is TGTGCCAGCAGGGGGACTACTCCGGGCGGGGAGCTGTTTTTT.